The 17 T cell receptor beta chains below all came from one sample that was sequenced in a study of T cells in Graves' hyperthyroidism and ophthalmopathy. Researchers took RNA transcripts and amplified the TCR beta CDR3 regions from them. The HTBI set primed first-round TCR CDR3 RT-PCR. TCRdb reprocessed the multiplex PCR reads with MiXCR, giving one entry per CDR3 protein. The sample lists about 260,000 distinct CDR3 sequences, under 30% occurring once. Sequences were obtained from blood. The receptors were sampled from a man in his forties with Graves' hyperthyroidism that later progressed to Graves' ophthalmopathy.

This clonotype was detected ten times or more. This sequence joins TRBV7-9 and TRBJ1-1; D unclear. The CDR3 length is 11 residues. V lost 5 bases, J lost 9 bases, and 10 bases lay in between. Germline CDR1 reads SEHNR; CDR2 reads FQNEAQ (reference sequence). CDR3 in amino acids: CASSEGSQAFF. The CDR3 region has the DNA TGTGCCAGCAGCGAGGGTTCTCAAGCTTTCTTT.

The chain employs TRBV12-3 or TRBV12-4 and TRBJ2-5; D gene unclear. The CDR3 totals 13 residues. Trimming pared 4 bases from V and 0 bases from J, leaving 6 bases between. DNA of the CDR3: TGTGCCAGCAGTTGGACCCACCAAGAGACCCAGTACTTC. It codes for CASSWTHQETQYF.

There are many counts of this clonotype. CDR3 sequence (DNA): TGCGCCAGTGGGACTAGCGGGCAACAAGAGACCCAGTACTTC. It is translated as CASGTSGQQETQYF. V and J are TRBV5-1 and TRBJ2-5, with TRBD2 identical over 12 bases. CDR1 and CDR2 from the germline V gene are SGHRS and YFSETQ. CDR3 size: 14 residues. V lost 8 bases and J lost 2; bases outside the gene matches: 4.

The sample holds many counts of this clonotype. CDR3: CASSPTGGYRETQYF. The CDR3 DNA follows: TGCGCCAGCAGCCCAACAGGGGGTTATCGAGAGACCCAGTACTTC. The V and J genes are TRBV5-1 and TRBJ2-5, with 8 bases matching TRBD1. The CDR3 contains 15 residues. The V segment lost 4 bases and the J segment 4 bases; nucleotides outside the gene matches: 9. Germline V lookup: CDR1 SGHRS, CDR2 YFSETQ.

This clonotype was found many times. The rearrangement joins TRBV5-1 to TRBJ2-7; D is undetermined. The ends were cut back, 0 bases at V and 0 bases at J, with 7 bases in the middle. This CDR3 is built from 14 residues. Looked up from germline, CDR1 is SGHRS and CDR2 is YFSETQ. The CDR3 region is CASSLDTTSYEQYF. Here the CDR3 DNA reads TGCGCCAGCAGCTTGGATACTACCTCCTACGAGCAGTACTTC.

This clonotype came up once. The CDR3 coding sequence is TGTGCCAGCGCAGAGACGGAGACCTACGAGCAGTACTTC. It yields the protein CASAETETYEQYF. The rearrangement uses TRBV6-2 or TRBV6-3 and TRBJ2-7; D ambiguous. V was trimmed by 8 bases and J by 2 bases, leaving 13 bases between them. The CDR3 has 13 amino acids. From germline, CDR1 is MNHEY and CDR2 SVGEGT.

In its sample, this clonotype was seen many times. V is TRBV5-1 and J is TRBJ2-7; 10 nucleotides align to TRBD2. Germline lookup yields CDR1 SGHRS and CDR2 YFSETQ. This CDR3 contains 14 residues. V shed 4 bases, J shed 7 bases, and the junction held 8 bases outside the gene matches. The CDR3 spells CASSIAGGRGEQYF. In DNA form, the CDR3 reads TGCGCCAGCAGCATAGCGGGAGGCCGGGGAGAGCAGTACTTC.

This clonotype was seen ten or more times. This sequence joins TRBV5-1 and TRBJ2-5; 7 nucleotides agree with TRBD2. CDR1 SGHRS and CDR2 YFSETQ come from the germline V gene. This CDR3 spans 14 amino acids. Trimming cost V 2 bases and J 3 bases; bases outside gene matches: 4. This chain's CDR3 is CASSFGTNKETQYF. The CDR3 bases are TGCGCCAGCAGCTTCGGGACTAACAAAGAGACCCAGTACTTC.

J is TRBJ2-7 and V is TRBV5-5; 11 nucleotides agree with TRBD1. Germline CDR1 is SGHKS and CDR2 is YYEKEE (reference sequence). V lost 2 bases, J lost 6 bases, and 7 bases stayed unmatched. This CDR3 is 15 amino acids long. The CDR3 sequence: CASSFGGTGGPEQYF. Here the CDR3 DNA reads TGTGCCAGCAGCTTCGGAGGGACAGGGGGACCCGAGCAGTACTTC.

In this sample, this clonotype turned up many times. V gene TRBV24-1 combines with J gene TRBJ2-5; a possible D gene is TRBD2 (6 bases). The germline V and J ends were trimmed by 4 bases and 5 bases, with 19 bases remaining between them. CDR1 and CDR2 from the germline V gene are KGHDR and SFDVKD. CDR3 length: 16 residues. The CDR3 protein is CATSDAAGLGKETQYF. The CDR3 DNA reads TGTGCCACCAGTGACGCCGCGGGGCTGGGGAAGGAGACCCAGTACTTC.

This clonotype was observed at least ten times. This chain joins TRBV6-1 and TRBJ2-5, with a weak D call TRBD1 (7 bases). The CDR3 is 13 amino acids. V dropped 5 bases and J dropped 3 bases, with 10 bases sitting between them. The germline CDR1 and CDR2 sequences are MNHNS and SASEGT. CDR3 loop: CASSLRGEETQYF. DNA of the CDR3: TGTGCCAGCAGTCTCAGGGGGGAAGAGACCCAGTACTTC.

This rearrangement joins TRBV12-3 or TRBV12-4 to TRBJ1-1, with D maybe TRBD1 (5 bases). Deletions cut 7 bases from V and 0 bases from J, with 12 bases between. The CDR3 has 14 amino acids. CDR3 region: CASTSGTVNTEAFF. In nucleotides, the CDR3 is TGTGCCAGCACCTCCGGGACCGTGAACACTGAAGCTTTCTTT.

This clonotype occurred many times. The CDR3 DNA sequence: TGCGCCAGCAAGGGGGGGAACACTGAAGCTTTCTTT. Translated: CASKGGNTEAFF. The chain couples TRBV5-1 to TRBJ1-1, with D perhaps TRBD1 (6 bases). The CDR3 contains 12 residues. CDR1 is SGHRS, CDR2 YFSETQ, per germline. Trimming left V 6 bases short and J 1 base short, with 7 bases between.

This clonotype was counted ten times or more. V is TRBV29-1 and J is TRBJ2-7; 7 bases map to TRBD1. CDR1 and CDR2 (germline): SQVTM, ANQGSEA. CDR3 length: 14 amino acids. V shed 6 bases, J shed 2 bases, and the junction held 10 bases outside the gene matches. The CDR3 is CSVSPGTAPYEQYF. CDR3 DNA: TGCAGCGTGTCGCCCGGGACAGCTCCCTACGAGCAGTACTTC.

This clonotype was counted at least ten times. The chain employs TRBV24-1 and TRBJ1-5, with D uncertain. V was cut by 3 bases and J by 5 bases, with 10 bases left in between. Germline V gives CDR1 KGHDR, CDR2 SFDVKD. The CDR3 is 14 residues long. CDR3 sequence (DNA): TGTGCCACCAGTGATCTCCGGGGTGATCAGCCCCAGCATTTT. This codes for CATSDLRGDQPQHF.

This clonotype was found many times. The chain joins TRBV29-1 to TRBJ2-2, with a tentative D call TRBD1 (5 bases). The CDR3 sequence is 14 residues long. V gave up 0 bases and J gave up 3 bases, with 8 bases separating them. CDR1 is SQVTM and CDR2 is ANQGSEA in the germline V gene. The CDR3 DNA reads TGCAGCGTTGAAGATTGGGGCGACACCGGGGAGCTGTTTTTT. Its translation: CSVEDWGDTGELFF.

The chain links TRBV28 to TRBJ1-2; TRBD1 might be the D (5 bases). V lost 3 bases to trimming and J lost 4 bases, with 12 bases between them. Germline V CDR1 and CDR2: MDHEN, SYDVKM. The CDR3 sequence is 14 residues long. The CDR3 protein is CASSLGSGSYGYTF. CDR3 in DNA: TGTGCCAGCAGTTTGGGGTCAGGGTCCTATGGCTACACCTTC.